Detailed here is one T cell receptor (beta chain). Its antigen is not known. This sample stems from a study of T cells in tuberculosis. The wider study: This South African cohort compared adolescents with or without latent tuberculosis against adults with active tuberculosis.

Time point defined: new active TB diagnosis, blood taken before or within 7 days of starting treatment. Positive smear microscopy and/or M. tuberculosis culture confirmed active disease. On average roughly 92,000 T cells per donor were immunosequenced. Study-level findings and limits: GMM-specific TCRs were nearer to active tuberculosis alpha repertoires, suggesting expansion.

The assay was immunoSEQ multiplex PCR, and TCRdb's table has in-frame clones only and misses some. Here the sample spans some 40,000 clones, approximately 94% being singletons. Here the sequenced sample was PBMCs, taken at tuberculosis diagnosis. The receptor's source is an adult with tuberculosis.

The CDR3 loop is CASSREGQPVYGYTF. The CDR3, as DNA: TGTGCCAGCAGCCGCGAGGGACAGCCAGTTTATGGCTACACCTTC. This chain joins TRBV11-2 and TRBJ1-2; TRBD1 aligns across 7 bases. Looked up from germline, CDR1 is SGHAT and CDR2 is FQNNGV. The CDR3 covers 15 residues. J gave up 5 bases and V 5 bases, and 11 bases lay outside the gene matches.